Listed below are T cell receptor beta chains from one sample, sequenced in a study of T cell repertoires in cytomegalovirus infection. One entry per CDR3 protein results from TCRdb running MiXCR on the reads. This sample has 150,000 to 200,000 distinct CDR3 sequences, with roughly an eighth found just once. Source material: PBMCs. The receptor source for this set is a human donor in good health (CMV status not recorded). Some clones in this sample may be carry-over from other donors' samples. Each CDR3 is given with its conserved first and last residue. A D gene is named only where the DNA matches it firmly. Size tells how often a clone was seen (once, few, many) or the class of an expanded clone, and some rows leave it out.

D,J,size,V,CDR3,DNA
NA,TRBJ1-5,NA,TRBV5-8,CASSLEGLRSNQPQHF,TGTGCCAGCAGCTTGGAAGGGCTGAGGAGCAATCAGCCCCAGCATTTT
TRBD2,TRBJ2-7,NA,TRBV11-2,CASSSNGLAGFEQYF,TGTGCCAGCAGCTCCAACGGACTAGCGGGATTCGAGCAGTACTTC
TRBD2,TRBJ2-7,NA,TRBV28,CASRSDLAGVSYEQYF,TGTGCCAGCAGGTCAGATCTAGCGGGAGTTTCCTACGAGCAGTACTTC
NA,TRBJ2-3,many,TRBV4-2,CASSTPGRDTDTQYF,TGTGCCAGCAGCACCCCGGGACGGGACACAGATACGCAGTATTTT
TRBD1,TRBJ1-2,NA,TRBV4-1,CASRSTGQGAKGYTF,TGCGCCAGCAGATCGACGGGACAGGGGGCGAAGGGCTACACCTTC
TRBD1,TRBJ2-7,NA,TRBV11-2,CASSSTGAPSSYEQYF,TGTGCCAGCAGCTCTACAGGGGCCCCAAGCTCCTACGAGCAGTACTTC
TRBD1,TRBJ2-3,few,TRBV6-2/TRBV6-3,CASRRQGTTTDTQYF,TGTGCCAGCAGACGACAGGGAACCACCACAGATACGCAGTATTTT
NA,TRBJ2-5,many,TRBV28,CASSPDLTGQETQYF,TGTGCCAGCAGTCCGGACCTTACAGGGCAAGAGACCCAGTACTTC
NA,TRBJ1-1,few,TRBV29-1,CSVGRGMNTEAFF,TGCAGCGTTGGACGGGGAATGAACACTGAAGCTTTCTTT
TRBD2,TRBJ2-5,few,TRBV20-1,CSAIPGLSQETQYF,TGCAGTGCAATTCCGGGACTATCACAAGAGACCCAGTACTTC
TRBD2,TRBJ2-1,NA,TRBV4-3,CASSQDRTGGGYNEQFF,TGCGCCAGCAGCCAAGATCGTACTGGGGGGGGATACAATGAGCAGTTCTTC